The next 21 T cell receptor beta chains were all read from a single sample in a study of cytomegalovirus exposure and HLA in healthy donors. This PCR relied on a set of 60 Vbeta primers and 13 Jbeta primers. Profiled with immunoSEQ multiplex PCR; TCRdb holds only in-frame clones, not every one. This sample has 200,000 to 250,000 clones; 70% to 90% occur once, and the top ten carry around 1.4%. Sequencing was carried out using PBMCs. Receptors originate from a human donor in good health.

V is TRBV9 and J is TRBJ1-3, with D unclear. This CDR3 comprises 14 residues. V was pared by 3 bases and J by 0 bases, with 7 bases between. Germline V gene lookup returns CDR1 SGDLS and CDR2 YYNGEE. This chain's CDR3 is CASSAVNSGNTIYF. The CDR3, as DNA: TGTGCCAGCAGCGCCGTAAACTCTGGAAACACCATATATTTT.

This clone was detected only a few times. The chain carries TRBV29-1 and TRBJ2-7; perhaps TRBD1 as D (5 bases). Germline V gene lookup returns CDR1 SQVTM and CDR2 ANQGSEA. This CDR3 has 13 residues. With 4 bases removed from V and 5 bases from J, the gap between germline ends came to 15 bases. CDR3 in amino acids: CSVGDSPVHEQYF. The DNA of the CDR3 is TGCAGCGTTGGTGACAGCCCGGTCCACGAGCAGTACTTC.

The CDR3 coding sequence is TGTGCCAGTAGTATTGGGACAGGCACCTATGGCTACACCTTC. It translates to CASSIGTGTYGYTF. The J gene is TRBJ1-2, the V gene TRBV19; 8 nucleotides line up with TRBD1. Germline V gene sequence: CDR1 LNHDA, CDR2 SQIVND (reference sequence). This CDR3 has 14 amino acids. V lost 3 bases to trimming and J lost 4 bases; unmatched junction nucleotides: 4. Complete variable domain (other parts from reference TRBV19 and TRBJ1-2): DGGITQSPKYLFRKEGQNVTLSCEQNLNHDAMYWYRQDPGQGLRLIYYSQIVNDFQKGDIAEGYSVSREKKESFPLTVTSAQKNPTAFYLCASSIGTGTYGYTFGSGTRLTVV.

V gene TRBV7-9 combines with J gene TRBJ2-1, with 10 bases matching TRBD2. This CDR3 region has 16 residues. V was clipped by 6 bases and J by 3 bases; unmatched bases: 8. CDR1 is SEHNR and CDR2 is FQNEAQ in the germline V gene (reference sequence). The CDR3 spells CASSRTGTSVYNEQFF. The CDR3 DNA reads as TGTGCCAGCAGTCGAACCGGGACTAGCGTCTACAATGAGCAGTTCTTC.

The chain couples TRBV4-1 to TRBJ2-1; 7 bases align to TRBD2. The CDR3 is made up of 17 amino acids. The germline V gene encodes CDR1 MGHRA and CDR2 YSYEKL. The V segment lost 1 base and the J segment 3 bases; nucleotides outside the gene matches: 9. The CDR3: CASSQAARGSHYNEQFF. The CDR3 DNA reads as TGCGCCAGCAGCCAAGCGGCGCGCGGGAGTCACTACAATGAGCAGTTCTTC.

The rearrangement links TRBV9 to TRBJ2-5, with TRBD2 matching 12 bases. Germline V CDR1 and CDR2: SGDLS, YYNGEE. V lost 4 bases and J lost 2; bases outside the gene matches: 6. The CDR3 covers 16 residues. CDR3 sequence reads: CASSSRLAGEQETQYF. The CDR3 region has the DNA TGTGCCAGCAGCTCCCGACTAGCGGGGGAGCAAGAGACCCAGTACTTC.

The J gene is TRBJ2-5, the V gene TRBV7-9; 8 nucleotides match TRBD1. The CDR3 length is 14 residues. Trimming at V came to 6 bases and at J to 2 bases, leaving 5 bases not matched to a gene. CDR1 and CDR2 (germline): SEHNR, FQNEAQ (reference sequence). The CDR3 region is CASSLGQAQETQYF. The CDR3 DNA follows: TGTGCCAGCAGTCTGGGACAGGCACAAGAGACCCAGTACTTC.

The rearrangement links TRBV29-1 to TRBJ1-1; no definite D call. CDR3 length: 13 amino acids. The germline CDR1 and CDR2 sequences are SQVTM and ANQGSEA. CDR3 DNA: TGCAGTTTTCTCGGGAATGCGGCCACTGAAGCTTTCTTT. Protein: CSFLGNAATEAFF.

The table lists this clone with a few counts. The rearrangement joins TRBV5-6 to TRBJ2-7; unclear D gene. V dropped 0 bases and J dropped 5 bases, with 9 bases sitting between them. The CDR3 has 13 amino acids. Germline CDR1 is SGHDT and CDR2 is YYEEEE. CDR3 residues: CASSLGQANEQYF. CDR3 coding DNA: TGTGCCAGCAGCTTGGGGCAGGCCAACGAGCAGTACTTC.

This clone was recorded only once. The V gene is TRBV19, the J gene TRBJ1-2; TRBD1 matches 7 bases. V shed 4 bases and J 8 bases; nucleotides not matched to a gene: 13. The CDR3 consists of 15 residues. CDR1 and CDR2 (germline): LNHDA, SQIVND (reference sequence). In DNA, the CDR3 is TGTGCCAGTAGTACTCCGGGACAGCCCTCGAGGGGCTACACCTTC. This translates into CASSTPGQPSRGYTF.

J is TRBJ2-5 and V is TRBV5-4; D is perhaps TRBD2 (6 bases). There are 14 residues in the CDR3. Germline CDR1 and CDR2: SGHNT and YYREEE (reference sequence). V dropped 4 bases and J dropped 2 bases, with 12 bases sitting between them. CDR3 DNA sequence: TGTGCCAGCAGCGCGGGACTGGCTCAAGAGACCCAGTACTTC. Its translation: CASSAGLAQETQYF.

The chain uses TRBV28 and TRBJ1-4; 12 bases fit TRBD1. CDR1 is MDHEN, CDR2 SYDVKM, per germline. CDR3 size: 14 residues. Trimming cost V 8 bases and J 7 bases; bases outside gene matches: 5. CDR3 bases: TGTGCCAGCGGGACAGGGGGCTTTAGTGAAAAACTGTTTTTT. It specifies CASGTGGFSEKLFF.

The chain links TRBV15 to TRBJ2-3, with TRBD2 matching over 10 bases. V lost 2 bases, J lost 0 bases, and 5 bases stayed unmatched. This CDR3 spans 17 amino acids. Germline V lookup: CDR1 LNHNV, CDR2 YYDKDF (reference sequence). CDR3 residues: CATSRRTSGASTDTQYF. The CDR3 DNA sequence: TGTGCCACCAGCAGAAGGACTAGCGGAGCTAGCACAGATACGCAGTATTTT. The full variable domain, its missing parts supplied by reference TRBV15 and TRBJ2-3, is DAMVIQNPRYQVTQFGKPVTLSCSQTLNHNVMYWYQQKSSQAPKLLFHYYDKDFNNEADTPDNFQSRRPNTSFCFLDIRSPGLGDTAMYLCATSRRTSGASTDTQYFGPGTRLTVL.

V gene TRBV18 combines with J gene TRBJ2-1; 15 bases map to TRBD2. The CDR3 has 16 amino acids. Germline trimming cut 6 bases from V and 6 bases from J; bases unmatched to any gene: 6. Germline CDR1 KGHSH, CDR2 LQKENI. The CDR3 loop is CASSTGTSGRRNEQFF. The CDR3 nucleotides read TGTGCCAGCTCCACGGGGACTAGCGGGAGGCGCAATGAGCAGTTCTTC.

This clone was seen only a few times. The CDR3 loop reads CAWKRPGLAGSGANVLTF. CDR3 DNA sequence: TGTGCCTGGAAGAGACCGGGACTAGCGGGATCTGGGGCCAACGTCCTGACTTTC. This rearrangement joins TRBV30 to TRBJ2-6; 13 nucleotides agree with TRBD2. The CDR3 loop spans 18 amino acids. CDR1 and CDR2 (germline): GTSNPN, SVGIG (reference sequence). Germline trimming cut 4 bases from V and 1 base from J; bases unmatched to any gene: 7.

The chain is built from TRBV6-6 and TRBJ1-3; 9 nucleotides align to TRBD1. This CDR3 contains 16 residues. V lost 6 bases and J lost 0; bases outside the gene matches: 6. Looked up from germline, CDR1 is MNHNY and CDR2 is SVGAGI (reference sequence). The CDR3 reads CASRGQGISSGNTIYF. CDR3 bases: TGTGCCAGCAGGGGACAGGGTATTAGCTCTGGAAACACCATATATTTT.

This clone occurred a few times. The rearrangement links TRBV11-3 to TRBJ2-3, with a weak D call TRBD2 (6 bases). V dropped 0 bases and J dropped 3 bases, with 13 bases sitting between them. The germline V gene encodes CDR1 SGHNT and CDR2 YENEEA. The CDR3 is 16 amino acids. The CDR3 DNA sequence: TGTGCCAGCAGCTTAGACGGAGGGGTCGGTACAGATACGCAGTATTTT. Translation: CASSLDGGVGTDTQYF.

This clone was observed a single time. The rearrangement uses TRBV25-1 and TRBJ2-3; 13 nucleotides line up with TRBD2. There are 18 residues in the CDR3. CDR1 and CDR2 from the germline V gene are MGHDK and SYGVNS. The junction had 8 bases not matched to a gene; V was cut back by 4 bases and J by 1 base. For the CDR3, the DNA is TGTGCCAGCAGTGGGGGGACTAGCGGGATAACCCGCACAGATACGCAGTATTTT. Its protein product is CASSGGTSGITRTDTQYF.

The gene calls are TRBV9 and TRBJ1-3; D gene ambiguous. Trimming pared 4 bases from V and 3 bases from J, leaving 17 bases between. There are 16 residues in the CDR3. Per the germline V gene, CDR1 is SGDLS and CDR2 is YYNGEE. The CDR3: CASSTNTGNYGNTIYF. CDR3 DNA sequence: TGTGCCAGCAGCACTAACACGGGGAATTATGGAAACACCATATATTTT.

The J gene is TRBJ2-5, the V gene TRBV7-9, with TRBD1 matching 7 bases. CDR3 size: 15 residues. V lost 4 bases to trimming and J lost 5 bases; unmatched junction nucleotides: 10. CDR1 is SEHNR, CDR2 FQNEAQ, per germline (reference sequence). The chain's CDR3 is CASSSAGGLGETQYF. The CDR3, as DNA: TGTGCCAGCAGCTCCGCAGGGGGTCTGGGGGAGACCCAGTACTTC.

The J gene is TRBJ2-3, the V gene TRBV5-4; the D gene is possibly TRBD1 (6 bases). The CDR3 has 15 residues. Trimming shortened V by 5 bases and J by 5 bases, and 18 bases separated the two germline ends. Germline CDR1 reads SGHNT; CDR2 reads YYREEE (reference sequence). CDR3 sequence reads: CASSVAQGRGDTQYF. The CDR3 DNA is TGTGCCAGCAGTGTGGCACAGGGTAGAGGAGATACGCAGTATTTT.